The rows below give T cell receptor beta chains drawn from one sample of a study of blood T cells in healthy people across ages. A single record per CDR3 protein comes from TCRdb applying MiXCR to the 5' RACE reads. The data contain around 800,000 distinct CDR3 sequences, approximately 53% of them seen just once; the ten biggest clones take up about 42%. Sequenced: blood. All receptors derive from a man of 80 years or more in good health. Both conserved end residues are part of each CDR3. D genes are given only for firm matches. Size tells how often a clone was seen (once, few, many) or the class of an expanded clone, and some rows leave it out.

v_call: TRBV4-2; j_call: TRBJ2-1; clone_size: NA; d_call: NA; cdr3_nt: TGTGCCAGCAGCCAAGATAACAGCGGGTTCTACAATGAGCAGTTCTTC; cdr3_aa: CASSQDNSGFYNEQFF
v_call: TRBV6-5; j_call: TRBJ2-3; clone_size: few; d_call: NA; cdr3_nt: TGTGCCAGCAGTCCCTCTCCCCGTACGCAGTATTTT; cdr3_aa: CASSPSPRTQYF
v_call: TRBV6-1; j_call: TRBJ2-1; clone_size: NA; d_call: NA; cdr3_nt: TGTGCCAGCAGTGGGGCTCGCGCGGGATATGTCCAGTTCGAGCAGTTCTTC; cdr3_aa: CASSGARAGYVQFEQFF
v_call: TRBV12-3/TRBV12-4; j_call: TRBJ2-1; clone_size: few; d_call: TRBD1; cdr3_nt: TGTGCCAGCAGGGCTTTGACAGGGGGCCATGAGCAGTTCTTC; cdr3_aa: CASRALTGGHEQFF
v_call: TRBV20-1; j_call: TRBJ1-6; clone_size: NA; d_call: NA; cdr3_nt: TGCAGTGCTAGATATCCGACAGCCGGCGCCGGGGATTCACCCCTCCACTTT; cdr3_aa: CSARYPTAGAGDSPLHF
v_call: TRBV3-1; j_call: TRBJ1-2; clone_size: many; d_call: TRBD1; cdr3_nt: TGTGCCAGCAGCCGGGGACAGGGCTATGGCTACACCTTC; cdr3_aa: CASSRGQGYGYTF
v_call: TRBV7-9; j_call: TRBJ2-7; clone_size: NA; d_call: TRBD2; cdr3_nt: TGTGCCACCATGGAATGGCGGGAGCTTATTTACGAGCAGTACTTC; cdr3_aa: CATMEWRELIYEQYF
v_call: TRBV16; j_call: TRBJ2-5; clone_size: NA; d_call: NA; cdr3_nt: TGTGCCAGCAGCCAGACTAGTCTCCAAGAGACCCAGTACTTC; cdr3_aa: CASSQTSLQETQYF
v_call: TRBV30; j_call: TRBJ1-2; clone_size: NA; d_call: NA; cdr3_nt: TGTGCCGTCCAGGGAGGGGATGATGGCTACACCTTC; cdr3_aa: CAVQGGDDGYTF
v_call: TRBV4-1; j_call: TRBJ2-1; clone_size: few; d_call: TRBD1; cdr3_nt: TGCGCCAGCAGCCAAGCCCGGCAGGGGGCTAAAAATGAGCAGTTCTTC; cdr3_aa: CASSQARQGAKNEQFF